This TCR beta chain was found in a study of cytomegalovirus exposure and HLA in healthy donors. Germline V gives CDR1 LNHNV, CDR2 YYDKDF (reference sequence). Trimming took off 1 base at V and 0 bases at J, with 9 bases between the two ends. The CDR3 sequence is 15 residues long. About this clone: Its antigen is undetermined.

Study results and limitations: The authors listed some 150 TCR beta chains as cytomegalovirus-associated. Relative to equally common others, HLA-associated TCR beta chains showed greater clonal expansion in a later analysis.

Primers: 60 Vbeta forward and 13 Jbeta reverse. The assay was immunoSEQ multiplex PCR, and TCRdb's table has in-frame clones only and misses some. The sample holds about 180,000 clones, more than 75% seen once. The source of this sequence is a man aged 35 to 55 in good health and CMV-seronegative. Sequencing was performed on PBMCs. This chain joins TRBV15 and TRBJ1-2; D not resolved. DNA for the CDR3: TGTGCCACCAGCAGAGGATGGAGTGCTAACTATGGCTACACCTTC. Residues: CATSRGWSANYGYTF.